The 3 T cell receptor beta chains listed next were all sequenced from one sample in a study of control samples from healthy donors and cancer patients. Profiled with immunoSEQ multiplex PCR; TCRdb holds only in-frame clones, not every one. This table holds roughly 130,000 clones, roughly 84% found once. The source material was blood. The receptor source for this set is a man aged 45-60 years in good health.

The rearrangement joins TRBV9 to TRBJ1-2; possible D gene TRBD1, 6 bases. The V end was cut by 3 bases, the J end by 6 bases, with 21 bases between. The CDR3 sequence is 16 residues long. CDR1 SGDLS and CDR2 YYNGEE come from the germline V gene. CDR3 protein: CASSARGGANSDGYTF. The CDR3 DNA reads TGTGCCAGCAGCGCCCGCGGGGGCGCGAATTCGGATGGCTACACCTTC.

This chain connects TRBV5-1 to TRBJ1-1; D call uncertain. The CDR3 is 16 residues long. The germline gives CDR1 SGHRS, CDR2 YFSETQ. V was pared by 0 bases and J by 0 bases, with 12 bases between. CDR3: CASSLGIPLMNTEAFF. DNA for the CDR3: TGCGCCAGCAGCTTGGGTATACCCCTTATGAACACTGAAGCTTTCTTT.

The V gene is TRBV11-2, the J gene TRBJ2-7; 7 nucleotides line up with TRBD1. The V and J ends lost 4 bases and 6 bases, in that order; junction bases with no gene match: 12. This CDR3 is built from 15 residues. Germline V gene sequence: CDR1 SGHAT, CDR2 FQNNGV. The CDR3 is CASSSLTGSVGEQYF. CDR3 bases: TGTGCCAGCAGCTCACTGACAGGGTCCGTAGGCGAGCAGTACTTC.